The 8 T cell receptor beta chains in this list originate from one sample, sequenced in a study of T cells in Graves' hyperthyroidism and ophthalmopathy. It was RNA transcripts that yielded the amplified TCR beta CDR3 regions. In the first-round RT-PCR of the TCR CDR3, the HTBI primer set was used. TCRdb redid the calling of the multiplex PCR reads with MiXCR, one entry per CDR3 protein. The sample yields 350,000 to 400,000 distinct CDR3 sequences, under 15% seen once. Material for sequencing was blood. The receptor source for this set is a woman aged 25-40 years with Graves' hyperthyroidism.

This clonotype was seen a handful of times. The chain is built from TRBV9 and TRBJ2-7; maybe TRBD1 (5 bases). CDR1 is SGDLS and CDR2 is YYNGEE in the germline V gene. The CDR3 length is 16 residues. Trimming took off 0 bases at V and 3 bases at J, with 16 bases between the two ends. The CDR3 sequence: CASSVGASGQNYEQYF. CDR3 bases: TGTGCCAGCAGCGTAGGGGCGTCCGGACAAAACTACGAGCAGTACTTC. The variable domain in full, with the rest retrieved from reference TRBV9 and TRBJ2-7, is DSGVTQTPKHLITATGQRVTLRCSPRSGDLSVYWYQQSLDQGLQFLIQYYNGEERAKGNILERFSAQQFPDLHSELNLSSLELGDSALYFCASSVGASGQNYEQYFGPGTRLTVT.

This clonotype was counted a few times. The rearrangement uses TRBV29-1 and TRBJ2-1; D remains ambiguous. Trimming took 0 bases from V and 11 from J, leaving 14 bases between them. This CDR3 contains 13 residues. Looked up from germline, CDR1 is SQVTM and CDR2 is ANQGSEA. DNA for the CDR3: TGCAGCGTTGAAGATAGAGGCCCTCGTAAGCAGTTCTTC. It is translated as CSVEDRGPRKQFF.

This clonotype came up many times. This chain joins TRBV7-2 and TRBJ2-1; possibly TRBD1 or TRBD2 for D (5 bases each). The V gene lost 4 bases and the J gene lost 0 bases, with 13 bases spanning the gap. Germline CDR1 SGHTA, CDR2 FQGNSA. The CDR3 runs 16 residues. The chain's CDR3 is CASSSPGLSSYNEQFF. The CDR3 nucleotides are TGTGCCAGCAGCTCTCCGGGGCTCAGCTCCTACAATGAGCAGTTCTTC.

This clonotype has at least ten counts. This chain links TRBV28 with TRBJ1-5, with TRBD1 matching over 7 bases. V gave up 8 bases and J gave up 4 bases; unmatched junction bases: 2. The CDR3 spans 12 residues. Germline V gene sequence: CDR1 MDHEN, CDR2 SYDVKM. The CDR3 reads CASEGQNQPQHF. The CDR3 nucleotides are TGTGCCAGCGAGGGACAGAATCAGCCCCAGCATTTT.

This clonotype was detected ten times or more. The chain recombines TRBV30 with TRBJ2-7; D is ambiguous. The CDR3 contains 11 residues. Germline lookup yields CDR1 GTSNPN and CDR2 SVGIG (reference sequence). V was clipped by 0 bases and J by 7 bases, with 7 bases between them. The CDR3 is CAWSVKQEQYF. As DNA, the CDR3 is TGTGCCTGGAGTGTAAAACAGGAGCAGTACTTC.

This clonotype was seen many times. The rearrangement links TRBV29-1 to TRBJ1-1, with TRBD1 matching 7 bases. The trim removed 5 bases at V and 3 bases at J, leaving 6 bases unmatched. The CDR3 loop spans 13 amino acids. CDR1 and CDR2 from the germline V gene are SQVTM and ANQGSEA. CDR3 amino acids: CSVLTGWYTEAFF. CDR3 sequence (DNA): TGCAGCGTTTTGACAGGGTGGTACACTGAAGCTTTCTTT.

This clonotype was seen many times. The chain is built from TRBV7-2 and TRBJ2-2; no firm D call. The CDR3 is 16 amino acids. CDR1 SGHTA and CDR2 FQGNSA come from the germline V gene. V gave up 4 bases and J gave up 1 base, with 13 bases separating them. The CDR3 DNA sequence: TGTGCCAGCAGCTGGGTTAGCAGGATGAACACCGGGGAGCTGTTTTTT. Protein: CASSWVSRMNTGELFF.

Of note for this clonotype: A much larger clone differs by one base, so this may be a read error. V usage is TRBV29-1 and J usage is TRBJ2-5, with D possibly matching TRBD2 (5 bases). The CDR3 totals 12 residues. Germline CDR1 and CDR2: SQVTM and ANQGSEA. The CDR3 nucleotides are TGCAGCATTGATATGGGAGAAGAGACCCAGTACTTC. Translation gives CSIDMGEETQYF.